This T cell receptor (beta chain) was recorded in a study of cytomegalovirus exposure and HLA in healthy donors. General observations from the study: Presence/absence analyses treated sequencing depth as roughly uniform across donors. Certain indistinguishable V segments, among them TRBV6-2 and TRBV6-3, were excluded. Later analysis identified over 15,000 TCR beta sequences associated with HLA alleles, using a false discovery rate threshold of 0.05. A likely sequencing artifact accounted for one observed cluster of highly shared sequence variants.

The PCR was carried out with 60 Vbeta primers and 13 Jbeta primers. TCRdb's table, derived via immunoSEQ multiplex PCR, lists solely in-frame clones and lacks some. Altogether 150,000 to 200,000 clones are present, 75% being singletons, with the ten largest covering over 4.5%. As concerns this clone: Its target is not known.

The CDR3 consists of 15 residues. Losses at the gene ends were 2 bases for V and 8 bases for J; bases not matched to a gene: 7. Looked up from germline, CDR1 is SGHKS and CDR2 is YYEKEE (reference sequence). The clonotype originates from a male donor in good health and CMV-seronegative. The chain couples TRBV5-5 to TRBJ1-4, with TRBD1 matching 9 bases. The sequenced sample was PBMCs. In DNA form, the CDR3 reads TGTGCCAGCAGCTTATCGGACAGGGGTGGGGAAAAACTGTTTTTT. Encoded protein: CASSLSDRGGEKLFF.